Listed here are 17 T cell receptor beta chains from one sample, sequenced in a study of CD4 and CD8 cells across lung adenocarcinoma regions. TCRdb re-called the PCR reads with MiXCR, one entry per CDR3 protein. The sample carries 8,000 to 10,000 distinct CDR3 sequences, 46% recorded once. The sequencing input was CD4+ T cells from the margin of a lung tumor. The receptor source for this set is a female donor with lung adenocarcinoma. The CD4 and CD8 labels of this study may be unreliable.

A note on this clonotype: An end of the junction differs from the germline gene, which may be a read error. The V and J genes are TRBV7-2 and TRBJ2-1, with D possibly being TRBD2 (5 bases). The CDR3 has 12 residues. CDR1 and CDR2 (germline): SGHTA, FQGNSA. DNA for the CDR3: TGTCCCAGCAGCGGCTTCCGCAATGAGCAGTTCTTC. It encodes CPSSGFRNEQFF.

In this sample, this clonotype turned up a few times. This may be a read error: a much more frequent sequence differs by one nucleotide. This chain connects TRBV6-1 to TRBJ2-1, with D possibly being TRBD1 (6 bases). The ends were cut back, 6 bases at V and 10 bases at J, with 16 bases in the middle. Germline lookup yields CDR1 MNHNS and CDR2 SASEGT. The CDR3 is made up of 13 amino acids. Here the CDR3 DNA reads TGTGCCAGCAGCCCGGGACACATCTACGAGCAGTTCTTC. Amino acid sequence: CASSPGHIYEQFF.

This clonotype was seen a few times. V and J are TRBV3-1 and TRBJ2-1; the D is unclear. Trimming took off 4 bases at V and 5 bases at J, with 15 bases between the two ends. The CDR3 covers 15 residues. Germline CDR1 is LGHDT and CDR2 is YNNKEL (reference sequence). In DNA, the CDR3 is TGTGCCAGCAGCCGCTCGGCCGCGGCAAACAATGAGCAGTTCTTC. Translating it yields CASSRSAAANNEQFF.

A word on this clonotype: The junction departs from the called germline gene at one end, perhaps through a read error. The chain uses TRBV6-5 and TRBJ2-6, with D possibly being TRBD2 (6 bases). The CDR3 length is 17 residues. The V gene's germline CDR1 is MNHEY and CDR2 SVGAGI. The CDR3 spells CASSYSTRLGGANVLNF. The CDR3 region has the DNA TGTGCCAGCAGTTACTCGACCAGGTTAGGAGGGGCCAACGTGCTGAACTTC.

This clonotype has only a few counts. This rearrangement joins TRBV4-2 to TRBJ2-5; 7 nucleotides align to TRBD2. In germline, CDR1 is LGHNA, CDR2 YNFKEQ. The CDR3 covers 17 residues. Trimming removed 0 bases from V and 7 bases from J; junction bases left unmatched: 14. CDR3 DNA sequence: TGTGCCAGCAGCCAAGATCCGAGCGGGATGATAGTCGGGACCCAGTACTTC. Residues: CASSQDPSGMIVGTQYF.

This clonotype has a count of ten or more. The V and J genes are TRBV27 and TRBJ2-3, with TRBD2 matching over 11 bases. The CDR3 runs to 16 residues. CDR1 is MNHEY and CDR2 is SMNVEV in the germline V gene (reference sequence). Trimming removed 5 bases from V and 0 bases from J; junction bases left unmatched: 4. This CDR3 is CASSRRLAGSTDTQYF. DNA for the CDR3: TGTGCCAGCAGTCGAAGACTAGCGGGGAGCACAGATACGCAGTATTTT.

The chain is built from TRBV27 and TRBJ1-6, with D possibly being TRBD1 (6 bases). Germline V lookup: CDR1 MNHEY, CDR2 SMNVEV (reference sequence). V was clipped by 0 bases and J by 8 bases, with 17 bases between them. The CDR3 is made up of 17 amino acids. The CDR3 DNA follows: TGTGCCAGCAGTTTATCAGGGGCGGGGGGCGTAGATTCACCCCTCCACTTT. Translating it yields CASSLSGAGGVDSPLHF.

This clonotype is labeled as large. The chain links TRBV6-5 to TRBJ2-1; unclear D gene. Trimming cost V 7 bases and J 5 bases, with 6 bases left between them. The CDR3 extends over 11 amino acids. Germline V gene lookup returns CDR1 MNHEY and CDR2 SVGAGI. The CDR3 spells CASTADNEQFF. The CDR3 DNA is TGTGCCAGCACCGCAGACAATGAGCAGTTCTTC.

About this clonotype itself: The junction departs from germline at one end; a sequencing error may be responsible. The chain is built from TRBV6-1 and TRBJ2-4; possibly TRBD2 for D (5 bases). Germline assignment: CDR1 MNHNS and CDR2 SASEGT. This CDR3 is 16 amino acids long. The CDR3 loop reads CASSDYGLRAKDTQYF. For the CDR3, the DNA is TGTGCGAGCAGTGACTACGGGCTGAGAGCCAAAGACACGCAGTATTTC.

Comments on this clonotype: At one end, the junction sequence differs from germline, possibly due to a read error. The chain links TRBV6-1 to TRBJ2-1; D may correspond to TRBD1 or TRBD2 (5 bases each). The CDR3 covers 12 residues. Per the germline V gene, CDR1 is MNHNS and CDR2 is SASEGT. The CDR3 bases are TGTGCCAGCGGGGGAACAAACGGGGAGCAGTTTTTC. Translated: CASGGTNGEQFF.

In its sample, this clonotype is large. V usage is TRBV27 and J usage is TRBJ2-7; 9 nucleotides align to TRBD1. The J segment lost 1 base and the V segment lost 6 bases, leaving 4 bases of the junction unmatched. Per germline, CDR1 MNHEY and CDR2 SMNVEV (reference sequence). This CDR3 comprises 14 residues. The CDR3 reads CASRDRGRSYEQYF. CDR3 DNA sequence: TGTGCCAGCAGAGACAGGGGGAGATCCTACGAGCAGTACTTC.

The chain links TRBV3-1 to TRBJ2-3, with D maybe TRBD1 (5 bases). The DNA end favors TRBJ2-1, so the J call may be wrong. Germline CDR1 reads LGHDT; CDR2 reads YNNKEL (reference sequence). The CDR3 extends over 13 amino acids. CDR3 in amino acids: CASRQGKESEQFF. The CDR3 DNA sequence: TGTGCCAGCAGGCAGGGTAAGGAGTCTGAGCAGTTCTTC.

This clonotype turned up a few times. Its ends do not fully match the called genes, so a read error is possible. The rearrangement joins TRBV27 to TRBJ2-3; D perhaps matches TRBD1 (6 bases). The CDR3 spans 14 residues. The germline CDR1 and CDR2 sequences are MNHEY and SMNVEV (reference sequence). The CDR3 nucleotides read TGTGCGGGCAGTGGGGGCCGTGACAAAGATACCCAGTATTTT. Its translation is CAGSGGRDKDTQYF.

This clonotype was counted many times. The chain employs TRBV7-9 and TRBJ2-3, with D possibly being TRBD1 (5 bases). Germline V gene data show CDR1 as SEHNR and CDR2 as FQNEAQ (reference sequence). The ends were cut back, 0 bases at V and 8 bases at J, with 15 bases in the middle. The CDR3 covers 15 residues. As DNA, the CDR3 is TGTGCCAGCAGCTTAGCGACGGCAGGGCCAGGTACGCAGTATTTT. It is translated as CASSLATAGPGTQYF.

There are a few counts of this clonotype. The chain has TRBV6-1 and TRBJ1-5; D possibly corresponds to TRBD1 (5 bases). The germline V gene has CDR1 MNHNS and CDR2 SASEGT. The V end lost 5 bases, the J end lost 0 bases, and 11 bases lay between the germline ends. The CDR3 is 15 residues long. CDR3 nucleotide sequence: TGTGCCAGCAGTCCTAGGGGCGATAGCAATCAGCCCCAGCATTTT. Its translation: CASSPRGDSNQPQHF.

This clonotype has ten or more counts. This may come from a read error, since a much larger clone is one base off. The V gene is TRBV6-9, the J gene TRBJ2-1; weak D call: TRBD2 (5 bases). The closer fit of TRBJ2-7 to the DNA end suggests the J call may be wrong. This CDR3 is built from 13 residues. CDR1 MNHGY and CDR2 SVAAGI come from the germline V gene. The CDR3 loop reads CAGEGLTYNEQYF. In DNA, the CDR3 is TGTGCCGGAGAGGGCCTAACCTACAATGAGCAGTACTTC.

This clonotype was seen repeatedly, ten times or more. This chain connects TRBV27 to TRBJ2-2; 13 positions agree with TRBD2. With 2 bases clipped from V and 3 bases from J, the junction kept 6 bases outside the gene matches. CDR3 length equals 18 residues. In germline, CDR1 is MNHEY, CDR2 SMNVEV (reference sequence). The CDR3 loop is CASSLRRLAGGYTGELFF. The CDR3, as DNA: TGTGCCAGCAGTTTAAGACGACTAGCGGGAGGCTACACCGGGGAGCTGTTTTTT.